The 14 T cell receptor beta chains listed next were all sequenced from one sample in a study of blood T cell repertoires in COVID-19. The protocol was immunoSEQ multiplex PCR, while the TCRdb copy is restricted to in-frame clones and leaves out a portion. The sample gives about 260,000 clones, around 87% of which show up once; more than 1.3% is in the top ten. Input material: peripheral blood. These receptors were taken from a woman in her thirties or forties who had recovered from COVID-19.

The chain links TRBV18 to TRBJ1-6; TRBD1 agrees at 7 bases. The CDR3 consists of 15 residues. Germline V lookup: CDR1 KGHSH, CDR2 LQKENI. V lost 6 bases and J lost 7; bases outside the gene matches: 9. CDR3 sequence (DNA): TGTGCCAGCTCTCGAGGACAGGCGGGAAATTCACCCCTCCACTTT. It specifies CASSRGQAGNSPLHF.

J is TRBJ1-2 and V is TRBV6-1, with 8 bases that match TRBD1. Losses at the gene ends were 4 bases for V and 8 bases for J; bases not matched to a gene: 15. The germline V gene has CDR1 MNHNS and CDR2 SASEGT. CDR3 length: 16 residues. CDR3 protein: CASSAEYETGVRGYTF. The CDR3 DNA reads TGTGCCAGCAGTGCAGAATACGAGACAGGGGTGCGCGGCTACACCTTC.

The genes are TRBV7-9 and TRBJ1-1, with D uncertain. Germline lookup yields CDR1 SEHNR and CDR2 FQNEAQ (reference sequence). V dropped 1 base and J dropped 1 base, with 13 bases sitting between them. The CDR3 extends over 16 amino acids. The CDR3 reads CASSLEAGGKNTEAFF. CDR3 coding DNA: TGTGCCAGCAGCTTAGAAGCCGGCGGAAAGAACACTGAAGCTTTCTTT.

The chain uses TRBV6-6 and TRBJ1-1; no clear D. Looked up from germline, CDR1 is MNHNY and CDR2 is SVGAGI (reference sequence). This CDR3 comprises 15 residues. V dropped 5 bases and J dropped 0 bases, with 13 bases sitting between them. In DNA, the CDR3 is TGTGCCAGCAGTGCCCCGCGAGGCGTGAACACTGAAGCTTTCTTT. This gives the protein CASSAPRGVNTEAFF.

The chain combines TRBV10-2 with TRBJ1-1, with 8 positions matching TRBD1. Trimming removed 3 bases from V and 5 bases from J; junction bases left unmatched: 14. CDR1 and CDR2 (germline): WSHSY, SAAADI. The CDR3 has 17 residues. CDR3 in amino acids: CASSDHEDRADWTEAFF. The CDR3 DNA follows: TGCGCCAGCAGTGATCACGAGGACAGGGCTGATTGGACTGAAGCTTTCTTT.

V usage is TRBV7-8 and J usage is TRBJ1-1, with D possibly TRBD1 on 6 matching bases. V gave up 0 bases and J gave up 5 bases, with 13 bases separating them. The CDR3 consists of 15 residues. Germline V gene lookup returns CDR1 SGHVS and CDR2 FQNEAQ. This CDR3 reads CASSLAAGVGTEAFF. The CDR3 DNA is TGTGCCAGCAGCTTAGCCGCAGGGGTGGGGACTGAAGCTTTCTTT.

This clone is a singleton in its sample. The J gene is TRBJ1-2, the V gene TRBV11-2, with 9 nucleotides matching TRBD1. The germline V gene encodes CDR1 SGHAT and CDR2 FQNNGV. After removal of 5 bases from V and 10 bases from J, the junction contained 8 bases not matched to a gene. This CDR3 comprises 13 residues. The CDR3 is CASSPDRGAPYTF. The DNA of the CDR3 is TGTGCCAGCAGCCCGGACAGGGGAGCTCCCTACACCTTC.

This chain links TRBV2 with TRBJ1-6, with 8 positions matching TRBD1. The germline CDR1 and CDR2 sequences are SNHLY and FYNNEI. V was clipped by 6 bases and J by 5 bases; unmatched bases: 3. The CDR3 runs 14 residues. The CDR3 region is CASSQQGDNSPLHF. The CDR3 DNA reads as TGTGCCAGCAGCCAACAGGGGGATAATTCACCCCTCCACTTT. The full variable domain, rest sourced from reference TRBV2 and TRBJ1-6, is EPEVTQTPSHQVTQMGQEVILRCVPISNHLYFYWYRQILGQKVEFLVSFYNNEISEKSEIFDDQFSVERPDGSNFTLKIRSTKLEDSAMYFCASSQQGDNSPLHFGNGTRLTVT.

V usage is TRBV6-6 and J usage is TRBJ2-2, with no clear D. The CDR3 is 15 amino acids. The germline CDR1 and CDR2 sequences are MNHNY and SVGAGI (reference sequence). V lost 2 bases, J lost 4 bases, and 11 bases lay in between. The CDR3 nucleotides are TGTGCCAGCAGTTACGTCTCCTCGGGCACCGGGGAGCTGTTTTTT. This translates into CASSYVSSGTGELFF.

This clone was counted a single time. A read error may explain this, as a much larger clone is one base away. V and J are TRBV6-5 and TRBJ1-1; TRBD1 might be the D (6 bases). The V and J ends lost 7 bases and 0 bases respectively, with 9 bases between them. This CDR3 is built from 13 residues. The germline CDR1 and CDR2 sequences are MNHEY and SVGAGI. CDR3 in DNA: TGTGCCAGCACCGGACAGATGAACACTGAAGCTTTCTTT. Amino acids: CASTGQMNTEAFF.

The J gene is TRBJ2-6, the V gene TRBV19; tentative D call: TRBD1 (6 bases). V lost 1 base and J 8 bases, leaving 12 bases between the germline ends. The germline CDR1 and CDR2 sequences are LNHDA and SQIVND (reference sequence). This CDR3 region has 15 residues. The DNA of the CDR3 is TGTGCCAGTAGTATAGTGCCAGGGGATCCCAACGTCCTGACTTTC. Its translation: CASSIVPGDPNVLTF.

The chain has TRBV5-1 and TRBJ1-1; possible D gene TRBD1, 5 bases. V was clipped by 6 bases and J by 4 bases, with 16 bases between them. Germline CDR1 is SGHRS and CDR2 is YFSETQ. The length of the CDR3 is 14 residues. The CDR3 DNA is TGCGCCAGCAACCCTGGGGGGAGGAGCACTGAAGCTTTCTTT. Translating it yields CASNPGGRSTEAFF.

V and J are TRBV27 and TRBJ2-7; perhaps TRBD2 as D (5 bases). With 3 bases removed from V and 4 bases from J, the gap between germline ends came to 7 bases. This CDR3 is built from 12 residues. Germline V lookup: CDR1 MNHEY, CDR2 SMNVEV (reference sequence). The CDR3 nucleotides read TGTGCCAGCAGTTTCCGGGGTTACGAGCAGTACTTC. As protein: CASSFRGYEQYF.

V is TRBV19 and J is TRBJ1-1; D uncertain. This CDR3 contains 11 residues. CDR1 is LNHDA and CDR2 is SQIVND in the germline V gene (reference sequence). V lost 0 bases and J 8 bases, leaving 4 bases between the germline ends. CDR3 in DNA: TGTGCCAGTAGTATAGACATGGAAGCTTTCTTT. This sequence encodes CASSIDMEAFF. Full variable domain (missing parts from reference TRBV19 and TRBJ1-1): DGGITQSPKYLFRKEGQNVTLSCEQNLNHDAMYWYRQDPGQGLRLIYYSQIVNDFQKGDIAEGYSVSREKKESFPLTVTSAQKNPTAFYLCASSIDMEAFFGQGTRLTVV.